Each of the 27 T cell receptor beta chains below was sequenced from the same sample in a study of cytomegalovirus exposure and HLA in healthy donors. 13 Jbeta primers and 60 Vbeta primers were used for the PCR. The data were produced by immunoSEQ multiplex PCR, yet TCRdb's version contains in-frame clones alone and is incomplete. The table includes some 60,000 clones, approximately 80% detected once. Sequenced input: PBMCs. These receptors originate from a human donor in good health.

This clone came up once. CDR3 nucleotides: TGTGCCAGCAGTCCTACCGGGACAGGGGAACCCTACGAGCAGTACTTC. Residues: CASSPTGTGEPYEQYF. This sequence joins TRBV9 and TRBJ2-7; 10 bases align to TRBD1. CDR1 SGDLS and CDR2 YYNGEE come from the germline V gene. The CDR3 contains 16 residues. V trimming: 5 bases; J trimming: 2 bases; junction bases outside the gene matches: 10.

The chain is built from TRBV14 and TRBJ2-1; tentatively, D is TRBD2 (6 bases). Per the germline V gene, CDR1 is SGHDN and CDR2 is FVKESK. This CDR3 spans 13 amino acids. Trimming shortened V by 0 bases and J by 12 bases, and 12 bases separated the two germline ends. The CDR3 is CASSQDRRRGQFF. CDR3 bases: TGTGCCAGCAGCCAAGATCGGAGGAGGGGGCAGTTCTTC.

Comments on this clone: The same CDR3 is also encoded by other DNA sequences in this sample. The chain couples TRBV18 to TRBJ2-5, with D hard to call. This CDR3 is built from 11 residues. The V end lost 4 bases, the J end lost 3 bases, and 3 bases lay between the germline ends. Germline V gene data show CDR1 as KGHSH and CDR2 as LQKENI. The CDR3 DNA sequence: TGTGCCAGCTCACTCGAAGAGACCCAGTACTTC. Translated, it gives CASSLEETQYF.

The table lists this clone with a count of one. The CDR3 sequence is CASSQDRVGTGVPYEQYF. The DNA of the CDR3 is TGCGCCAGCAGCCAAGATAGAGTTGGGACAGGGGTCCCCTACGAGCAGTACTTC. The chain is built from TRBV4-3 and TRBJ2-7; TRBD1 aligns across 10 bases. The CDR3 is made up of 18 amino acids. After removal of 0 bases from V and 2 bases from J, the junction contained 10 bases not matched to a gene. Germline lookup yields CDR1 LGHNA and CDR2 YSLEER.

The genes are TRBV9 and TRBJ2-7, with TRBD2 matching over 10 bases. V lost 0 bases to trimming and J lost 6 bases; unmatched junction nucleotides: 0. Looked up from germline, CDR1 is SGDLS and CDR2 is YYNGEE. This CDR3 has 13 residues. The CDR3 loop reads CASSVGLAGEQYF. The CDR3 coding sequence is TGTGCCAGCAGCGTAGGACTAGCGGGCGAGCAGTACTTC.

The chain is built from TRBV11-3 and TRBJ2-5; weak D call: TRBD1 (5 bases). The end of the DNA is better explained by TRBJ2-7, so the J call may be wrong. CDR3 length: 14 amino acids. Germline CDR1 SGHNT, CDR2 YENEEA. The CDR3 is CASSLYGTGYEQYF. The CDR3 region has the DNA TGTGCCAGCAGCTTGTACGGCACAGGATACGAGCAGTACTTC.

The chain has TRBV7-8 and TRBJ1-3; D is ambiguous. Germline CDR1 is SGHVS and CDR2 is FQNEAQ. This CDR3 is built from 15 residues. Trimming removed 3 bases at V and 0 bases at J, with 9 bases between. The CDR3 sequence: CASSFTGNSGNTIYF. Here the CDR3 DNA reads TGTGCCAGCAGCTTCACGGGAAACTCTGGAAACACCATATATTTT.

This clone was seen a single time. V usage is TRBV19 and J usage is TRBJ1-1; 8 positions match TRBD1. The CDR3 covers 12 residues. V was clipped by 1 base and J by 10 bases; unmatched bases: 2. Germline V gene data show CDR1 as LNHDA and CDR2 as SQIVND (reference sequence). CDR3 sequence: CASSIGGTGAFF. CDR3 nucleotides: TGTGCCAGTAGTATAGGGGGGACAGGAGCTTTCTTT.

The rearrangement links TRBV28 to TRBJ2-1; 8 nucleotides align to TRBD2. CDR1 and CDR2 from the germline V gene are MDHEN and SYDVKM. This CDR3 spans 13 amino acids. Germline trimming cut 11 bases from V and 6 bases from J; bases unmatched to any gene: 9. The DNA for the CDR3 is TGTGCCGGGGGAGCGGGAGATAGCAATGAGCAGTTCTTC. Protein sequence: CAGGAGDSNEQFF.

The V and J genes are TRBV2 and TRBJ2-2; TRBD1 matches at 9 bases. The CDR3 totals 15 residues. V trimming: 4 bases; J trimming: 4 bases; junction bases outside the gene matches: 4. Per germline, CDR1 SNHLY and CDR2 FYNNEI. This chain's CDR3 is CASSAQTGGTGELFF. The CDR3 coding sequence is TGTGCCAGCAGTGCCCAGACAGGGGGCACCGGGGAGCTGTTTTTT.

The chain carries TRBV2 and TRBJ2-1; TRBD1 matches at 10 bases. CDR3 length: 14 residues. The J segment lost 8 bases and the V segment lost 6 bases, leaving 7 bases of the junction unmatched. Germline values: CDR1 SNHLY, CDR2 FYNNEI. CDR3 protein: CASSDRDRGDEQFF. CDR3 coding DNA: TGTGCCAGCAGCGACCGGGACAGGGGCGATGAGCAGTTCTTC.

CDR3 region: CASSRDRSGEQYF. CDR3 in DNA: TGTGCCAGCAGCCGGGACAGGTCGGGGGAGCAGTACTTC. J is TRBJ2-7 and V is TRBV11-2; 8 bases are a match to TRBD1. The CDR3 covers 13 residues. V trimming: 5 bases; J trimming: 7 bases; junction bases outside the gene matches: 7. Germline CDR1 SGHAT, CDR2 FQNNGV.

The chain links TRBV5-4 to TRBJ1-5, with D maybe TRBD1 (5 bases). This CDR3 has 13 amino acids. Trimming took off 4 bases at V and 7 bases at J, with 12 bases between the two ends. Germline CDR1 and CDR2: SGHNT and YYREEE (reference sequence). The CDR3 sequence is CASSGPEGQPQHF. The CDR3 DNA reads as TGTGCCAGCAGCGGCCCGGAGGGGCAGCCCCAGCATTTT. Looking up the rest from reference TRBV5-4 and TRBJ1-5 gives the full variable domain: ETGVTQSPTHLIKTRGQQVTLRCSSQSGHNTVSWYQQALGQGPQFIFQYYREEENGRGNFPPRFSGLQFPNYSSELNVNALELDDSALYLCASSGPEGQPQHFGDGTRLSIL.

The chain uses TRBV7-9 and TRBJ1-1, with D tentatively TRBD1 (6 bases). Germline V gene lookup returns CDR1 SEHNR and CDR2 FQNEAQ (reference sequence). Trimming took off 5 bases at V and 0 bases at J, with 13 bases between the two ends. The CDR3 runs 15 residues. As DNA, the CDR3 is TGTGCCAGCAGCCGTTACGGACAGTTGAACACTGAAGCTTTCTTT. This encodes CASSRYGQLNTEAFF.

This chain joins TRBV6-5 and TRBJ1-6; 7 bases agree with TRBD1. The CDR3 has 15 residues. The J segment lost 7 bases and the V segment lost 2 bases, leaving 5 bases of the junction unmatched. Germline V gene sequence: CDR1 MNHEY, CDR2 SVGAGI. The DNA of the CDR3 is TGTGCCAGCAGTTACGCGGGGACAGCAAATTCACCCCTCCACTTT. Amino acid sequence: CASSYAGTANSPLHF.

This chain links TRBV4-3 with TRBJ1-4; D is perhaps TRBD1 (6 bases). The CDR3 spans 15 residues. The germline V and J ends were trimmed by 1 base and 8 bases, with 14 bases remaining between them. The germline V gene has CDR1 LGHNA and CDR2 YSLEER. The chain's CDR3 is CASSQARGAGEKLFF. For the CDR3, the DNA is TGCGCCAGCAGCCAAGCACGGGGGGCTGGGGAAAAACTGTTTTTT.

The chain employs TRBV5-1 and TRBJ2-6; D possibly corresponds to TRBD1 (5 bases). Germline V CDR1 and CDR2: SGHRS, YFSETQ. Trimming stripped 6 bases from V and 2 bases from J, with 6 bases between. The CDR3 runs 13 residues. For the CDR3, the DNA is TGCGCCAGCACGACAGCTGGGGCCAACGTCCTGACTTTC. It translates to CASTTAGANVLTF.

The rearrangement uses TRBV7-2 and TRBJ2-5; D remains unclear. V was pared by 1 base and J by 5 bases, with 5 bases between. Germline loops: CDR1 SGHTA, CDR2 FQGNSA. CDR3 length: 12 amino acids. CDR3 DNA: TGTGCCAGCAGCTTAGGTCGGGAGACCCAGTACTTC. The encoded protein is CASSLGRETQYF.

J is TRBJ2-2 and V is TRBV7-3; unclear D gene. Germline CDR1 and CDR2: SGHTA and FQGTGA. This CDR3 spans 13 amino acids. The CDR3 DNA follows: TGTGCGAACCAAACCGGTAAATCCGGGGAGCTGTTTTTT. Its protein is CANQTGKSGELFF.

The V call is TRBV7-9, the J call TRBJ1-3, with D uncertain. Germline assignment: CDR1 SEHNR and CDR2 FQNEAQ (reference sequence). Trimming removed 2 bases from V and 4 bases from J, with 9 bases in between. The CDR3 totals 14 residues. The CDR3 DNA reads TGTGCCAGCAGCTTACTGGGCGAGGGAAACACCATATATTTT. Translation: CASSLLGEGNTIYF. The whole variable domain, filled in from reference TRBV7-9 and TRBJ1-3, reads DTGVSQNPRHKITKRGQNVTFRCDPISEHNRLYWYRQTLGQGPEFLTYFQNEAQLEKSRLLSDRFSAERPKGSFSTLEIQRTEQGDSAMYLCASSLLGEGNTIYFGEGSWLTVV.

The V gene is TRBV9, the J gene TRBJ1-1, with 7 nucleotides matching TRBD1. V lost 2 bases to trimming and J lost 1 base; unmatched junction nucleotides: 5. CDR1 is SGDLS, CDR2 YYNGEE, per germline. This CDR3 is 15 amino acids long. The CDR3 sequence: CASSVGDRPNTEAFF. DNA of the CDR3: TGTGCCAGCAGCGTGGGGGACAGACCGAACACTGAAGCTTTCTTT.

The rearrangement uses TRBV2 and TRBJ2-5, with a weak D call TRBD2 (6 bases). The V gene lost 7 bases and the J gene lost 4 bases, with 13 bases spanning the gap. The CDR3 extends over 13 amino acids. In germline, CDR1 is SNHLY, CDR2 FYNNEI. CDR3 residues: CASNRLVGETQYF. DNA of the CDR3: TGTGCCAGCAACAGACTAGTCGGAGAGACCCAGTACTTC.

The rearrangement links TRBV13 to TRBJ2-4; D is unresolved. In germline, CDR1 is PRHDT, CDR2 FYEKMQ (reference sequence). Trimming removed 3 bases from V and 7 bases from J, with 13 bases in between. This CDR3 region has 14 residues. The CDR3: CASSFRQAGNIQYF. CDR3 DNA: TGTGCCAGCAGCTTTCGGCAGGCTGGTAACATTCAGTACTTC.

V gene TRBV13 combines with J gene TRBJ2-7; TRBD1 matches at 8 bases. CDR3 size: 15 residues. With 5 bases clipped from V and 1 base from J, the junction kept 7 bases outside the gene matches. The germline CDR1 and CDR2 sequences are PRHDT and FYEKMQ (reference sequence). The CDR3 here is CASSAGTGKSYEQYF. CDR3 bases: TGTGCCAGCAGCGCCGGGACAGGAAAATCCTACGAGCAGTACTTC. The complete variable domain, with remaining parts taken from reference TRBV13 and TRBJ2-7, reads AAGVIQSPRHLIKEKRETATLKCYPIPRHDTVYWYQQGPGQDPQFLISFYEKMQSDKGSIPDRFSAQQFSDYHSELNMSSLELGDSALYFCASSAGTGKSYEQYFGPGTRLTVT.

The V and J genes are TRBV20-1 and TRBJ2-7, with D perhaps matching TRBD1 (6 bases). V dropped 6 bases and J dropped 6 bases, with 12 bases sitting between them. Looked up from germline, CDR1 is DFQATT and CDR2 is SNEGSKA (reference sequence). CDR3 size: 11 residues. This CDR3 is CSAWDIREQYF. The CDR3 DNA is TGCAGTGCCTGGGACATCCGCGAGCAGTACTTC.

The J gene is TRBJ2-7, the V gene TRBV10-3; D ambiguous. V was cut by 9 bases and J by 0 bases, with 21 bases left in between. Germline V gene lookup returns CDR1 ENHRY and CDR2 SYGVKD. The CDR3 has 16 residues. CDR3 in DNA: TGTGCCATTAAAGAACCGGCAGGTCCTACCTCCTACGAGCAGTACTTC. It encodes CAIKEPAGPTSYEQYF.

The J gene is TRBJ1-4, the V gene TRBV5-8, with a tentative D call TRBD1 (5 bases). The CDR3 loop spans 14 amino acids. Trimming left V 5 bases short and J 0 bases short, with 8 bases between. The germline V gene encodes CDR1 SGHTS and CDR2 YDEGEE. CDR3: CASSLGATNEKLFF. The CDR3 nucleotides read TGTGCCAGCAGTTTAGGGGCAACTAATGAAAAACTGTTTTTT. Full variable domain (rest looked up from reference TRBV5-8 and TRBJ1-4): EAGVTQSPTHLIKTRGQQATLRCSPISGHTSVYWYQQALGLGLQFLLWYDEGEERNRGNFPPRFSGRQFPNYSSELNVNALELEDSALYLCASSLGATNEKLFFGSGTQLSVL.